This TCR beta chain appears in the sequencing data of a study of cytomegalovirus exposure and HLA in healthy donors. Study-wide results and limits: Overall, around 150 TCR beta chains were annotated as cytomegalovirus-associated.

The primer mix had 60 Vbeta and 13 Jbeta primers. This table comes from immunoSEQ multiplex PCR, and its TCRdb copy is limited to in-frame clones, with some not included. The sample has about 130,000 clones, 80% seen once. V lost 6 bases and J lost 2; bases outside the gene matches: 11. Germline V gene sequence: CDR1 MNHNY, CDR2 SVGAGI (reference sequence). The CDR3 extends over 16 amino acids. Concerning this clone: Its antigen is currently unknown.

These donors counted as nominally healthy when sampled, but unrecorded immune exposures were likely. The sequence came from a male donor in good health and CMV-seronegative. Sequencing was done on a sample of PBMCs. The V and J genes are TRBV6-6 and TRBJ2-3, with 7 nucleotides matching TRBD1. CDR3 in amino acids: CASRPGQPGPTDTQYF. The DNA for the CDR3 is TGTGCCAGCAGGCCGGGACAGCCAGGGCCCACAGATACGCAGTATTTT.